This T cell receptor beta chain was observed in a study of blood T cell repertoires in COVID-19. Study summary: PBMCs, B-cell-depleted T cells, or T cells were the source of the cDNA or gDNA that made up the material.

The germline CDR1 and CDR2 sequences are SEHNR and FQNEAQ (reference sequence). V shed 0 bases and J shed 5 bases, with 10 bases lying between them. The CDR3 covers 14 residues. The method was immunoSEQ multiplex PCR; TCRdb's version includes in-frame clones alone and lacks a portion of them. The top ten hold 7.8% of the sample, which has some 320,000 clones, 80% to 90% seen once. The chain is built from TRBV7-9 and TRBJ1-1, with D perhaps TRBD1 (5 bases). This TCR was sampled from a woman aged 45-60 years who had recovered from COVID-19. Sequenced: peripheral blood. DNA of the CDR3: TGTGCCAGCAGCTTAGCAGGGGATTCGACTGAAGCTTTCTTT. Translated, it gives CASSLAGDSTEAFF.